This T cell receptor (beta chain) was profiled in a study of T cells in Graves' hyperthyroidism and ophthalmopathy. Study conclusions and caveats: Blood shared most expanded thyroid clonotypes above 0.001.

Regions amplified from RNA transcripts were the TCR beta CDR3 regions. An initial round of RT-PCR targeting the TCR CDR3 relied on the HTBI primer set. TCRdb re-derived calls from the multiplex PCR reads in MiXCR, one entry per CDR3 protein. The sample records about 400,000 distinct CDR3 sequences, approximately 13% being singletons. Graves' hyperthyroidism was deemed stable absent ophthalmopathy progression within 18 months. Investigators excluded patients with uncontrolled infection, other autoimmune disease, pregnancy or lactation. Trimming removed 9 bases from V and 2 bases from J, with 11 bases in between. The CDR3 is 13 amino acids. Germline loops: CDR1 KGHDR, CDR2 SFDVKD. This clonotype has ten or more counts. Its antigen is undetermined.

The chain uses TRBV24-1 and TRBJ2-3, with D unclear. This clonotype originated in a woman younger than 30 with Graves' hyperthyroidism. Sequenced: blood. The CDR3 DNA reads TGTGCCACCCGATCGGAAGCCACAGATACGCAGTATTTT. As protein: CATRSEATDTQYF.